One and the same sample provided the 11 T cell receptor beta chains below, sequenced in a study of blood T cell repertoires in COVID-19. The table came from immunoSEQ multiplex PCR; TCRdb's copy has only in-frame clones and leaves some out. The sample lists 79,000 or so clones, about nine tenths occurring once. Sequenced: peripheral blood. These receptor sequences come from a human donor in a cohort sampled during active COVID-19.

CDR3 residues: CASSIDQIRRGTEAFF. CDR3 sequence (DNA): TGTGCCAGTAGTATAGATCAGATTCGTAGGGGCACTGAAGCTTTCTTT. The chain carries TRBV19 and TRBJ1-1; TRBD1 is a possible D gene (5 bases). Germline CDR1 is LNHDA and CDR2 is SQIVND (reference sequence). This CDR3 comprises 16 residues. Trimming left V 0 bases short and J 4 bases short, with 15 bases between.

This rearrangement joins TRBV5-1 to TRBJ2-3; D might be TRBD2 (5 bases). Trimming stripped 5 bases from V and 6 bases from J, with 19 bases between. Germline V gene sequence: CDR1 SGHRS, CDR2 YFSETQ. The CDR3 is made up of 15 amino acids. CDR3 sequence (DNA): TGCGCCAGCAGGACGGGATTGTCGGGGTACGATACGCAGTATTTT. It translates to CASRTGLSGYDTQYF.

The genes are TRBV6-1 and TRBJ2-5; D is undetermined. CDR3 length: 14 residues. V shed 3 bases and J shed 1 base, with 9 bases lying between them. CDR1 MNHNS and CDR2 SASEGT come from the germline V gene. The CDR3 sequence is CASSDQVGQETQYF. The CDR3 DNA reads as TGTGCCAGCAGTGATCAGGTGGGCCAAGAGACCCAGTACTTC.

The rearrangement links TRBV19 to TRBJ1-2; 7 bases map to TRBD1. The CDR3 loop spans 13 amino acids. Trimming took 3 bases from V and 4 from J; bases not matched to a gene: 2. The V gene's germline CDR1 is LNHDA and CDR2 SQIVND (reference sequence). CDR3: CASSMGTAYGYTF. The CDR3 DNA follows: TGTGCCAGTAGTATGGGGACAGCCTATGGCTACACCTTC.

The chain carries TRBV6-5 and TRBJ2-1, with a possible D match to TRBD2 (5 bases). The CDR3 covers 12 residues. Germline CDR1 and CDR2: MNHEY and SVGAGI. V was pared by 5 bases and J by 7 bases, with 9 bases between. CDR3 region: CASSHGLNEQFF. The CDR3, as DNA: TGTGCCAGCAGTCACGGACTGAATGAGCAGTTCTTC.

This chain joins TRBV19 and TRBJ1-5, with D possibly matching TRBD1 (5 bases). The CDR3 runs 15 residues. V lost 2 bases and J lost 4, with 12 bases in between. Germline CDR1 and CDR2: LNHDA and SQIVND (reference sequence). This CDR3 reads CASSILQGLNQPQHF. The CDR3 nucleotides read TGTGCCAGTAGTATATTGCAGGGCCTAAATCAGCCCCAGCATTTT. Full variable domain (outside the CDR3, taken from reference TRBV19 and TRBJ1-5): DGGITQSPKYLFRKEGQNVTLSCEQNLNHDAMYWYRQDPGQGLRLIYYSQIVNDFQKGDIAEGYSVSREKKESFPLTVTSAQKNPTAFYLCASSILQGLNQPQHFGDGTRLSIL.

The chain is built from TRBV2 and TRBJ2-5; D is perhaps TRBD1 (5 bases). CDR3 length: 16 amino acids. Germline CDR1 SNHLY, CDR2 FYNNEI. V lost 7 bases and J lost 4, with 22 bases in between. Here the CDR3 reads CASKASRESVGETQYF. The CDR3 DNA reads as TGTGCCAGCAAGGCAAGCAGGGAAAGCGTAGGAGAGACCCAGTACTTC.

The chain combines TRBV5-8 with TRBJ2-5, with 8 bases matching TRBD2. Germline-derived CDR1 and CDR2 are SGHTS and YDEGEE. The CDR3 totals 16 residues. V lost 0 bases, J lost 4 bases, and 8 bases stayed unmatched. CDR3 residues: CASSLEIAGKLETQYF. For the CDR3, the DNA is TGTGCCAGCAGCTTGGAGATAGCGGGGAAACTAGAGACCCAGTACTTC.

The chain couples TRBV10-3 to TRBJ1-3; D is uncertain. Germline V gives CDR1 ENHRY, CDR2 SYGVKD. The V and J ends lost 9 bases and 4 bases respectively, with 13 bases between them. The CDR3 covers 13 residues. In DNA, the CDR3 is TGTGCCATTTCGAATGGGCCGGGAAACACCATATATTTT. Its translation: CAISNGPGNTIYF.

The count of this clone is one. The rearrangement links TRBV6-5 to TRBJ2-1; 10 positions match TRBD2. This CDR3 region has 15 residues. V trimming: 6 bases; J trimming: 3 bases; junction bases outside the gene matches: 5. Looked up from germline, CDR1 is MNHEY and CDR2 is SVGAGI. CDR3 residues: CASRISGRSYNEQFF. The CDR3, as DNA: TGTGCCAGCAGAATTAGCGGGAGGAGCTACAATGAGCAGTTCTTC.

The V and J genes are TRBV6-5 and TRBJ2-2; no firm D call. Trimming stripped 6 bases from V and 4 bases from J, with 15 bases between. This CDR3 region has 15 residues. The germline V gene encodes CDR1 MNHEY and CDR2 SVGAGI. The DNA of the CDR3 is TGTGCCAGCAGCCTTCTAGTCACCGGCACCGGGGAGCTGTTTTTT. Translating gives CASSLLVTGTGELFF.